This is a list of T cell receptor beta chains from one sample in a study of shared clonotypes between healthy human individuals. Profiling relied on immunoSEQ multiplex PCR, and the TCRdb table lists in-frame clones only, not all of them. The sample includes hundreds of thousands of clones, roughly 96% of them seen just once. Sequencing was carried out using naive CD8+ T cells sorted from blood. Receptor source: a man younger than 40 in good health. Both conserved end residues are part of each CDR3. D genes are given only for firm matches. Size values are once, few and many counts, or a class for expanded clones, and some rows have none.

DNA,CDR3,J,size,V,D
TGTGCCAGCAGCAAATGGACAGCCATAGTTCAAGAGACCCAGTACTTC,CASSKWTAIVQETQYF,TRBJ2-5,-,TRBV7-6,-
TGTGCCAGCTCACCCCCCCCAGGGGAGGAGACCCAGTACTTC,CASSPPPGEETQYF,TRBJ2-5,-,TRBV18,-
TGTGCCAGCAGTGTTCGGGACAGGGGAAATGAGCAGTTCTTC,CASSVRDRGNEQFF,TRBJ2-1,-,TRBV27,TRBD1
TGTGCCAGCAAAGGCGGACGGACTGAAGCTTTCTTT,CASKGGRTEAFF,TRBJ1-1,-,TRBV2,-
TGTGCCAGCTCACCACCCTCGGAAGGGGTGAACACTGAAGCTTTCTTT,CASSPPSEGVNTEAFF,TRBJ1-1,-,TRBV18,-
TGTGCCAGCATCCAGACGGGTGCGAACACCGGGGAGCTGTTTTTT,CASIQTGANTGELFF,TRBJ2-2,-,TRBV2,-
TGTGCCAGCAGCTTAGGGTCCCGGGGGGAGGAAAAACTGTTTTTT,CASSLGSRGEEKLFF,TRBJ1-4,-,TRBV11-2,-
TGTGCCACCAGCAGCGCCCCTAGCGGGGGCTACAATGAGCAGTTCTTC,CATSSAPSGGYNEQFF,TRBJ2-1,once,TRBV15,TRBD2
TGTGCCAGCAGTTTAAGGACAGGGAGAAGCGAGCAGTACTTC,CASSLRTGRSEQYF,TRBJ2-7,-,TRBV28,TRBD1
TGCGCCAGCACGTCGGGGACCACTAGCACAGATACGCAGTATTTT,CASTSGTTSTDTQYF,TRBJ2-3,-,TRBV10-2,-
TGTGCCAGCAGCTTTGGACTAGCGGGACTCTTCTCCTACGAGCAGTACTTC,CASSFGLAGLFSYEQYF,TRBJ2-7,-,TRBV7-2,TRBD2
TGTGCCAGCAGTTTGGGTAGCGGGCGTACAGATACGCAGTATTTT,CASSLGSGRTDTQYF,TRBJ2-3,-,TRBV28,TRBD2
TGTGCCAGCAGGGTTCCGGGACTAGCGGGATACGAGCAGTACTTC,CASRVPGLAGYEQYF,TRBJ2-7,once,TRBV2,TRBD2
TGTGCCAGCAGCTTTAGCGGGAGGAGCTCCTACGAGCAGTACTTC,CASSFSGRSSYEQYF,TRBJ2-7,-,TRBV7-2,TRBD2